This T cell receptor beta chain appears in the sequencing data of a study of T cells in Graves' hyperthyroidism and ophthalmopathy. TCR beta CDR3 region amplification was performed from RNA transcripts. HTBI primers were the set used in a first-round RT-PCR of the TCR CDR3. In TCRdb, the multiplex PCR reads were re-called with MiXCR into one record per CDR3 protein. The table shows about 690,000 distinct CDR3 sequences, with approximately 15% occurring only once. This clonotype occurred many times. V lost 6 bases and J lost 4; bases outside the gene matches: 4. This CDR3 has 15 amino acids. Germline V gene sequence: CDR1 KGHSH, CDR2 LQKENI.

The source material was blood. The receptor was isolated from a man in his forties or fifties with Graves' hyperthyroidism. The chain couples TRBV18 to TRBJ2-1, with 12 bases matching TRBD2. CDR3 nucleotide sequence: TGTGCCAGCTCTCTAGCGGGAGGGAAATACAATGAGCAGTTCTTC. Translation: CASSLAGGKYNEQFF.